The 23 T cell receptor beta chains below were found in one sample sequenced in a study of shared clonotypes between healthy human individuals. Measured with immunoSEQ multiplex PCR; TCRdb has only the in-frame clones, and not every one. Here the sample spans more than 900,000 clones, around 78% being singletons. What was sequenced was memory CD4+ T cells from PBMCs. The subset here: CD45RA-negative fraction. These receptors came from a man between 18 and 35 years old in good health. Some clones in this sample may be carry-over from other donors' samples.

The V call is TRBV10-3, the J call TRBJ2-2; unclear D gene. The CDR3 extends over 17 amino acids. Trimming removed 0 bases at V and 6 bases at J, with 17 bases between. Germline loops: CDR1 ENHRY, CDR2 SYGVKD. CDR3: CAISESIGRTGPGELFF. The CDR3 DNA sequence: TGTGCCATCAGTGAGTCGATAGGACGAACTGGACCCGGGGAGCTGTTTTTT.

V usage is TRBV6-5 and J usage is TRBJ2-3; the D is unclear. The germline gives CDR1 MNHEY, CDR2 SVGAGI. V lost 0 bases and J lost 2, with 9 bases in between. The CDR3 has 15 residues. The CDR3 protein is CASSYSDRYTDTQYF. CDR3 in DNA: TGTGCCAGCAGTTACTCCGACCGATACACAGATACGCAGTATTTT.

Regarding this clone: The sample has other DNA sequences that encode this CDR3 too. The J gene is TRBJ2-1, the V gene TRBV6-5, with TRBD2 as a possible D gene (5 bases). Germline CDR1 MNHEY, CDR2 SVGAGI. The CDR3 loop spans 13 amino acids. Trimming removed 0 bases at V and 7 bases at J, with 7 bases between. This chain's CDR3 is CASSYSRGNEQFF. In DNA form, the CDR3 reads TGTGCCAGCAGTTACTCACGAGGGAATGAGCAGTTCTTC.

The chain recombines TRBV25-1 with TRBJ2-4, with 10 nucleotides matching TRBD1. The CDR3 contains 15 residues. Germline-derived CDR1 and CDR2 are MGHDK and SYGVNS. V dropped 3 bases and J dropped 7; count of bases not matched to a gene: 6. The CDR3 loop is CASSDGGQGRNIQYF. Here the CDR3 DNA reads TGTGCCAGCAGTGACGGGGGACAGGGGCGGAACATTCAGTACTTC. The complete variable domain, with remaining parts taken from reference TRBV25-1 and TRBJ2-4, reads EADIYQTPRYLVIGTGKKITLECSQTMGHDKMYWYQQDPGMELHLIHYSYGVNSTEKGDLSSESTVSRIRTEHFPLTLESARPSHTSQYLCASSDGGQGRNIQYFGAGTRLSVL.

The chain has TRBV5-1 and TRBJ1-4; D perhaps matches TRBD1 (6 bases). Trimming removed 3 bases from V and 0 bases from J, with 15 bases in between. This CDR3 region has 17 residues. Germline V gene data show CDR1 as SGHRS and CDR2 as YFSETQ. The CDR3 spells CASSSSGRTATNEKLFF. CDR3 coding DNA: TGCGCCAGCAGCTCCTCTGGGAGGACAGCAACTAATGAAAAACTGTTTTTT.

The CDR3 loop is CASRTRTARMNTEAFF. CDR3 nucleotides: TGTGCCAGCAGGACTCGGACAGCCCGAATGAACACTGAAGCTTTCTTT. The V call is TRBV6-6, the J call TRBJ1-1, with D possibly being TRBD1 (6 bases). The CDR3 consists of 16 residues. Trimming left V 6 bases short and J 0 bases short, with 17 bases between. Germline V gene sequence: CDR1 MNHNY, CDR2 SVGAGI (reference sequence).

As for this clone: A read error may explain this, as a much larger clone is one base away. The rearrangement links TRBV11-2 to TRBJ2-1; no clear D gene. Between the trimmed V and J ends, which lost 1 base and 0 bases, there was a span of 7 bases. The CDR3 is 15 residues long. Germline loops: CDR1 SGHAT, CDR2 FQNNGV. The CDR3 loop reads CASSLGSSSYNEQFF. DNA of the CDR3: TGTGCCAGCAGCTTAGGCAGCAGCTCCTACAATGAGCAGTTCTTC.

Turning to this clone: A much bigger clone sits one base away, suggesting this may be a read error. This chain links TRBV4-2 with TRBJ2-7; 10 bases map to TRBD2. The germline gives CDR1 LGHNA, CDR2 YNFKEQ. The CDR3 is made up of 16 amino acids. CDR3 nucleotides: TGTGCCAGCAGCCAATCCTCTAGCGGGGGATCCTACGAGCAGCACTTC. This gives the protein CASSQSSSGGSYEQHF.

The chain carries TRBV27 and TRBJ2-7; weak D call: TRBD2 (5 bases). CDR3 length: 15 amino acids. From germline, CDR1 is MNHEY and CDR2 SMNVEV (reference sequence). Trimming removed 2 bases from V and 2 bases from J, with 13 bases in between. CDR3 DNA sequence: TGTGCCAGCAGTTTAAATGCGGGCGGAGCCTACGAGCAGTACTTC. It translates to CASSLNAGGAYEQYF.

The chain is built from TRBV5-1 and TRBJ2-1; the D is unclear. CDR3 length: 17 residues. Germline V gives CDR1 SGHRS, CDR2 YFSETQ. V was shortened by 4 bases and J by 4 bases, with 21 bases between the two germline ends. DNA for the CDR3: TGCGCCAGCAGCCAAGCAAAGCCCGACACCATTTACAATGAGCAGTTCTTC. This gives the protein CASSQAKPDTIYNEQFF.

This chain links TRBV6-1 with TRBJ1-5; D gene unclear. The V and J ends lost 1 base and 5 bases respectively, with 12 bases between them. Germline V gene sequence: CDR1 MNHNS, CDR2 SASEGT. The CDR3 has 15 amino acids. This CDR3 reads CASSEVGRQDQPQHF. CDR3 DNA sequence: TGTGCCAGCAGTGAAGTAGGGCGGCAGGATCAGCCCCAGCATTTT.

This clone has a count of ten or more. This chain uses TRBV6-5 with TRBJ2-1, with a weak D call TRBD2 (6 bases). The CDR3 spans 16 residues. With 4 bases removed from V and 8 bases from J, the gap between germline ends came to 21 bases. Germline V gives CDR1 MNHEY, CDR2 SVGAGI. The CDR3 here is CASSSTGAGGSDEQFF. CDR3 DNA: TGTGCCAGCAGTTCAACGGGAGCAGGAGGTTCGGATGAGCAGTTCTTC.

This rearrangement joins TRBV2 to TRBJ2-3; TRBD1 matches 9 bases. The CDR3 length is 16 residues. In germline, CDR1 is SNHLY, CDR2 FYNNEI. Trimming took 6 bases from V and 2 from J; bases not matched to a gene: 9. CDR3 DNA: TGTGCCAGCAGCCCCGGACAGGGGATATACACAGATACGCAGTATTTT. The encoded protein is CASSPGQGIYTDTQYF.

This clone came up many times. The chain recombines TRBV29-1 with TRBJ2-7; 7 bases map to TRBD2. This CDR3 has 13 residues. After removal of 4 bases from V and 0 bases from J, the junction contained 3 bases not matched to a gene. From germline, CDR1 is SQVTM and CDR2 ANQGSEA. CDR3 DNA sequence: TGCAGCGTTGGCCGCGGGAGCTCCTACGAGCAGTACTTC. Protein product: CSVGRGSSYEQYF.

A word on this clone: With only one base between it and a far larger clone, this is likely a read error. The rearrangement uses TRBV20-1 and TRBJ1-4; 8 bases match TRBD1. The V gene's germline CDR1 is DFQATT and CDR2 SNEGSKA (reference sequence). The CDR3 contains 11 residues. DNA of the CDR3: TGCGGTGCTCCCAGGACAGGGCAACTGTTTTTT. This translates into CGAPRTGQLFF.

CDR3 in DNA: TGCAGCGCTCAGGTCGGGGGGGGTGAAAAACTGTTTTTT. It yields the protein CSAQVGGGEKLFF. The chain links TRBV29-1 to TRBJ1-4, with D possibly being TRBD1 (5 bases). CDR1 is SQVTM and CDR2 is ANQGSEA in the germline V gene. This CDR3 region has 13 residues. Trimming shortened V by 7 bases and J by 7 bases, and 16 bases separated the two germline ends. The variable domain in full, with the rest retrieved from reference TRBV29-1 and TRBJ1-4, is SAVISQKPSRDICQRGTSLTIQCQVDSQVTMMFWYRQQPGQSLTLIATANQGSEATYESGFVIDKFPISRPNLTFSTLTVSNMSPEDSSIYLCSAQVGGGEKLFFGSGTQLSVL.

This chain uses TRBV15 with TRBJ1-1, with D hard to call. Germline V lookup: CDR1 LNHNV, CDR2 YYDKDF (reference sequence). Trimming stripped 1 base from V and 4 bases from J, with 4 bases between. The CDR3 has 12 amino acids. CDR3 protein: CATSRARTEAFF. For the CDR3, the DNA is TGTGCCACCAGCAGAGCTCGCACTGAAGCTTTCTTT.

The CDR3 loop reads CATSRRPTPGRGSRNYGYTF. The CDR3 nucleotides read TGTGCCACCAGCAGACGACCTACTCCGGGACGGGGGTCCCGTAACTATGGCTACACCTTC. V is TRBV15 and J is TRBJ1-2, with a weak D call TRBD1 (5 bases). Germline V CDR1 and CDR2: LNHNV, YYDKDF (reference sequence). The ends were cut back, 2 bases at V and 1 base at J, with 26 bases in the middle. CDR3 length: 20 residues.

CDR3 DNA: TGTGCCAGCAGTGTCGGCGCTACCTACGAGCAGTACTTC. This sequence encodes CASSVGATYEQYF. The chain links TRBV2 to TRBJ2-7; no clear D gene. Trimming left V 4 bases short and J 2 bases short, with 9 bases between. The CDR3 is 13 residues long. Germline V gives CDR1 SNHLY, CDR2 FYNNEI.

The CDR3: CVLTENTEAFF. CDR3 coding DNA: TGTGTCTTAACAGAGAACACTGAAGCTTTCTTT. The V call is TRBV30, the J call TRBJ1-1; D unclear. CDR1 and CDR2 (germline): GTSNPN, SVGIG (reference sequence). The CDR3 has 11 residues.

This chain's CDR3 is CASSLFQGDNEQFF. The DNA for the CDR3 is TGTGCCAGCAGTTTATTTCAGGGTGACAATGAGCAGTTCTTC. The gene calls are TRBV28 and TRBJ2-1, with D perhaps matching TRBD1 (5 bases). The germline V gene has CDR1 MDHEN and CDR2 SYDVKM. Trimming pared 1 base from V and 5 bases from J, leaving 9 bases between. CDR3 length: 14 amino acids.

Of note for this clone: This likely reflects a read error, since a far larger clone is one base away. The J gene is TRBJ1-2, the V gene TRBV5-6; D may be TRBD1 (6 bases). Germline assignment: CDR1 SGHDT and CDR2 YYEEEE. This CDR3 spans 13 amino acids. Trimming pared 0 bases from V and 3 bases from J, leaving 6 bases between. Written as DNA, the CDR3 is TGTGCCAGCAGCTTGGCAGGGGACTATGGCTACACCTTC. Translation: CASSLAGDYGYTF.

About this clone: The sample contains more than one DNA sequence encoding this CDR3. The CDR3 loop reads CASSLAGPDTQYF. DNA for the CDR3: TGTGCCAGCAGCTTGGCGGGGCCAGATACGCAGTATTTT. V is TRBV7-3 and J is TRBJ2-3; D is possibly TRBD2 (6 bases). Germline loops: CDR1 SGHTA, CDR2 FQGTGA. This CDR3 comprises 13 residues. V shed 3 bases and J shed 4 bases, with 8 bases lying between them.